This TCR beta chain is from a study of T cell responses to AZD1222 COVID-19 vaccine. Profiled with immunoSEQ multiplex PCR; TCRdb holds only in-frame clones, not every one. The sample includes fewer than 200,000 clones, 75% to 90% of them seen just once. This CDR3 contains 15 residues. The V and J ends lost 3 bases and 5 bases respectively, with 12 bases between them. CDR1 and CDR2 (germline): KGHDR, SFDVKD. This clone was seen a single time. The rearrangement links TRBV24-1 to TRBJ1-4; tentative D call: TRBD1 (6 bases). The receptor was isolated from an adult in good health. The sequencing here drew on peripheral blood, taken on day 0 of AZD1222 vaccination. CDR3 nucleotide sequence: TGTGCCACCAGTGATCCCCGGGACACAAATGAAAAACTGTTTTTT. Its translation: CATSDPRDTNEKLFF.